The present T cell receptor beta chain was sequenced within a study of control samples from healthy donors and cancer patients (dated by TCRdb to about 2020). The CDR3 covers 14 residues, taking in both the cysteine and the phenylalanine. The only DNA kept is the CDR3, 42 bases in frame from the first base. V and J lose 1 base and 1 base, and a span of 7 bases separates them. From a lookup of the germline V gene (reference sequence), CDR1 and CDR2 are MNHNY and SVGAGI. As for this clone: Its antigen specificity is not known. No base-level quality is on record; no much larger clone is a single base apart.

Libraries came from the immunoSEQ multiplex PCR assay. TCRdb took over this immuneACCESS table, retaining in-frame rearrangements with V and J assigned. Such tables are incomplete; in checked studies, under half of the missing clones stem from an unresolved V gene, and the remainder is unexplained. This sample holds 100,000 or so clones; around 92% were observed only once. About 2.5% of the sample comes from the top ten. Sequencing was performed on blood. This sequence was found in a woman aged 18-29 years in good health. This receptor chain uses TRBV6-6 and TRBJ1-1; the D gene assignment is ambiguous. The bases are TGTGCCAGCAGTTACTTCCGGCAGAACACTGAAGCTTTCTTT. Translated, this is CASSYFRQNTEAFF.